This T cell receptor beta chain was sequenced in a study of blood T cell repertoires in COVID-19. Study-wide context: Material from acute and convalescent COVID-19 was sourced from the United States, Italy and Spain. The analysed material was cDNA or gDNA that came from T cells, B-cell-depleted T cells, or PBMCs.

Authors' analysis steps: Amplification from reference gene primers served as the basis for estimated nucleated cell counts. Assay used: immunoSEQ multiplex PCR; TCRdb lists only in-frame clones, some missing. V, J and clone size are taken as reported in that table, and D and trimming were inferred from the DNA itself. The sample includes approximately 330,000 clones, around 90% seen only once; the top ten take roughly 1%. Germline loops: CDR1 SGHTS, CDR2 YDEGEE. This CDR3 spans 19 amino acids. The junction had 17 bases not matched to a gene; V was cut back by 2 bases and J by 3 bases. One Seattle source followed patients from active infection through their disease course.

This sequence joins TRBV5-8 and TRBJ1-5; 7 bases match TRBD1. Material: peripheral blood. The clonotype originates from a woman aged 40 to 50 with COVID-19, enrolled during active disease. The CDR3 region has the DNA TGTGCCAGCAGCTTTCCCCTTGTTTGGACAGGAGGATCCAATCAGCCCCAGCATTTT. Its translation is CASSFPLVWTGGSNQPQHF.